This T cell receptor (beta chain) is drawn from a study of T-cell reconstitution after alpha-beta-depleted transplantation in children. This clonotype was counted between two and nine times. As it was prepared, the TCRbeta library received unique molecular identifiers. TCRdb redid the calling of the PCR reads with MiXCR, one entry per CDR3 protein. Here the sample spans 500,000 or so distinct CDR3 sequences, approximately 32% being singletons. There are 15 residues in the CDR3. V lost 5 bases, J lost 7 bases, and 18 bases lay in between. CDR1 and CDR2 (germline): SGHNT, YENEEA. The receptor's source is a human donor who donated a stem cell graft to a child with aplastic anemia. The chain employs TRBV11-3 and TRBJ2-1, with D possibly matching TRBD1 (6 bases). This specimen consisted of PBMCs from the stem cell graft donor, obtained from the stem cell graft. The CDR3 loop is CASSLGGRPWNEQFF. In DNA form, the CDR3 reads TGTGCCAGCAGCCTAGGGGGTCGCCCCTGGAATGAGCAGTTCTTC.